Here is one TCR beta chain with its context. These data are taken from a study of PD-1 blockade in classical Hodgkin lymphoma. Unmatched junction bases numbered 2, after V lost 0 bases and J lost 5 bases. Germline CDR1 and CDR2: GTSNPN and SVGIG (reference sequence). The CDR3 contains 14 residues. Clones were read by immunoSEQ multiplex PCR, and TCRdb kept only the in-frame ones, dropping some. Among 80,000 to 100,000 clones, approximately 92% were seen once, and the ten largest hold 2.8%. Every patient relapsed after autologous stem cell transplantation, and brentuximab vedotin exposure varied. This chain joins TRBV30 and TRBJ2-7; 12 bases map to TRBD2. Specimen: peripheral blood mononuclear cells (PBMCs), collected at baseline. The TCR was taken from a human donor with classical Hodgkin lymphoma. The CDR3 DNA reads TGTGCCTGGAGTGTGGCTAGCGGGAGGGACGAGCAGTACTTC. It codes for CAWSVASGRDEQYF.